This T cell receptor beta chain emerged from a study of blood T cell repertoires in COVID-19. This clone was counted a few times. The length of the CDR3 is 13 residues. Germline V gene lookup returns CDR1 ENHRY and CDR2 SYGVKD. J lost 6 bases, V lost 7 bases, and 8 bases had no gene match. Produced via immunoSEQ multiplex PCR; TCRdb's table is partial and in-frame only. The repertoire holds fewer than 400,000 clones, approximately 82% seen once, with around 3% in the top ten. This clonotype was obtained from a man aged 25-45 years with active or convalescent COVID-19. The sequencing sample was made of peripheral blood. V is TRBV10-3 and J is TRBJ1-2; 7 nucleotides align to TRBD1. The CDR3 loop is CAITPTGANGYTF. CDR3 in DNA: TGTGCCATCACCCCAACAGGGGCTAATGGCTACACCTTC.